The clone carrying this T cell receptor (beta chain) was seen many times. Antigen specificity is unknown. Germline V lookup: CDR1 SGHRS, CDR2 YFSETQ. The CDR3 length is 14 residues. Trimming took 0 bases from V and 10 from J; bases not matched to a gene: 6. These data belong to a study of CD8 T cells in ankylosing spondylitis. Study outcomes and limitations: Within ankylosing spondylitis blood, a TCR beta motif made up of roughly eight highly homologous variants appeared to be characteristic.

Each CDR3 protein is one row after TCRdb ran MiXCR on the 5' RACE reads. This table holds under 300,000 distinct CDR3 sequences, about 10% found once. Sequences were obtained from blood, either unsorted or a sorted T cell fraction (not recorded which). The TCR was taken from a male donor with ankylosing spondylitis or in good health (not recorded which). The rearrangement joins TRBV5-1 to TRBJ2-1, with TRBD2 identical over 8 bases. In DNA form, the CDR3 reads TGCGCCAGCAGCTTGGAATCTAGCGGGCCAGAGCAGTTCTTC. This sequence encodes CASSLESSGPEQFF.